This T cell receptor beta chain was profiled in a study of OX40 agonist ivuxolimab in advanced cancers. Study-wide background: Among those treated, three patients had partial responses, one with hepatocellular carcinoma and two with cutaneous melanoma.

Patients with autoimmune history or systemic immunosuppression were excluded. The data were produced by immunoSEQ multiplex PCR, yet TCRdb's version contains in-frame clones alone and is incomplete. The sample includes approximately 58,000 clones, about 86% of them seen just once. Per germline, CDR1 SGDLS and CDR2 YYNGEE. The trim removed 0 bases at V and 5 bases at J, leaving 3 bases unmatched. CDR3 size: 15 residues. The sample consisted of CD4+ or CD8+ T cells sorted from blood, taken in a trial of the OX40 agonist ivuxolimab. The chain links TRBV9 to TRBJ2-3; 10 bases fit TRBD2. The clonotype was recovered from an adult with an advanced solid tumor such as melanoma, head and neck, liver or kidney cancer. CDR3 DNA: TGTGCCAGCAGCGTAGGGACTAGCGGAGTAGATACGCAGTATTTT. It encodes CASSVGTSGVDTQYF.